This T cell receptor (beta chain) was profiled in a study of T cells in Graves' hyperthyroidism and ophthalmopathy. Study as a whole: Peripheral blood was acquired at first diagnosis, ahead of any therapy whatsoever. Broader study findings: Before onset, by a median of around six months, the model predicted ophthalmopathy. From stable hyperthyroidism, ophthalmopathy was set apart by a 13 V-J model.

Remarks on this clonotype: What it binds is not known.

The source of the PBMCs was 10 ml of fresh peripheral blood. Researchers took RNA transcripts and amplified the TCR beta CDR3 regions from them. RT-PCR in the first round (using the HTBI primer set) targeted the TCR CDR3. TCRdb fed the multiplex PCR reads into MiXCR, producing one record per CDR3 protein. The repertoire holds about 260,000 distinct CDR3 sequences, approximately 16% seen once, with 25% to 30% in the top ten. This TCR came from a woman aged 18-29 years with Graves' ophthalmopathy. What was sequenced was blood.

The CDR3 here is CASSLGRGSDEQFF. In DNA form, the CDR3 reads TGTGCCAGCAGCTTAGGACGGGGCTCCGATGAGCAGTTCTTC. The chain carries TRBV7-3 and TRBJ2-1; D might be TRBD1 or TRBD2, each matching 5 bases. The length of the CDR3 is 14 residues. The germline gives CDR1 SGHTA, CDR2 FQGTGA. Trimming shortened V by 2 bases and J by 8 bases, and 13 bases separated the two germline ends.